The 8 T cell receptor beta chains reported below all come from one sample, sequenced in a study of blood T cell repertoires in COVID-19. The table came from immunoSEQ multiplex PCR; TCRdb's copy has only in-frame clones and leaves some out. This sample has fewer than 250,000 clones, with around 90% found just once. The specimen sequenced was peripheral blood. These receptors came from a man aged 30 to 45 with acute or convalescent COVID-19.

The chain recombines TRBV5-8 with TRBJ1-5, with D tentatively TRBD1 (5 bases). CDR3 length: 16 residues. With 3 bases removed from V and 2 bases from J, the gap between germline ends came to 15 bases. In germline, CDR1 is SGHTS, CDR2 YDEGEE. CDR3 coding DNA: TGTGCCAGCAGCTCCCGCGGGGCAGGACGCAATCAGCCCCAGCATTTT. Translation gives CASSSRGAGRNQPQHF. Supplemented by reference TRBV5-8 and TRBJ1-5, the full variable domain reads EAGVTQSPTHLIKTRGQQATLRCSPISGHTSVYWYQQALGLGLQFLLWYDEGEERNRGNFPPRFSGRQFPNYSSELNVNALELEDSALYLCASSSRGAGRNQPQHFGDGTRLSIL.

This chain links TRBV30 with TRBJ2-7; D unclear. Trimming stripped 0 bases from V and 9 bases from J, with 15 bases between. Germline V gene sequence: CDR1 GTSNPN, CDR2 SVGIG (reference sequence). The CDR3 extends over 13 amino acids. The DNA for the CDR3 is TGTGCCTGGAGTGTATACGTCTCTAGTGTGCAGTACTTC. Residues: CAWSVYVSSVQYF.

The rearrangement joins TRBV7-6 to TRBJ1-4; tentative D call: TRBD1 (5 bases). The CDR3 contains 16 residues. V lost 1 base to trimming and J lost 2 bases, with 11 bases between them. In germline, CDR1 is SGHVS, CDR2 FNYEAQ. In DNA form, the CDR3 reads TGTGCCAGCAGCTTAGGCGGGGCTCGGACTAATGAAAAACTGTTTTTT. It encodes CASSLGGARTNEKLFF. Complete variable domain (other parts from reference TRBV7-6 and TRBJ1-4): GAGVSQSPRYKVTKRGQDVALRCDPISGHVSLYWYRQALGQGPEFLTYFNYEAQQDKSGLPNDRFSAERPEGSISTLTIQRTEQRDSAMYRCASSLGGARTNEKLFFGSGTQLSVL.

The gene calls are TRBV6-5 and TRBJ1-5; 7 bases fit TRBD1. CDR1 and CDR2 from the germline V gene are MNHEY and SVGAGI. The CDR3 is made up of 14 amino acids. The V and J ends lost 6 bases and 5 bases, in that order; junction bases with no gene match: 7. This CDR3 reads CASRIFTGDQPQHF. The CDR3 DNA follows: TGTGCCAGCAGGATCTTTACAGGGGATCAGCCCCAGCATTTT.

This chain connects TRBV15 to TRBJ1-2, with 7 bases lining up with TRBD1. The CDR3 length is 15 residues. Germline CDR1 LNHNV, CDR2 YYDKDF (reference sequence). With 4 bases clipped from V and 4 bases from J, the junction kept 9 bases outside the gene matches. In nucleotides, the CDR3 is TGTGCCACCAGCACATTGACGGGACAGACCTATGGCTACACCTTC. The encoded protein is CATSTLTGQTYGYTF.

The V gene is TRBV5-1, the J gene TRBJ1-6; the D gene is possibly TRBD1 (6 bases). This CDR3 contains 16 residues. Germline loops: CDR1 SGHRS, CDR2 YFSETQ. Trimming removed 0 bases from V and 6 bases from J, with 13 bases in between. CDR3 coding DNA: TGCGCCAGCAGCTTGGCGGTACAGGGTCGTAATTCACCCCTCCACTTT. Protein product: CASSLAVQGRNSPLHF.

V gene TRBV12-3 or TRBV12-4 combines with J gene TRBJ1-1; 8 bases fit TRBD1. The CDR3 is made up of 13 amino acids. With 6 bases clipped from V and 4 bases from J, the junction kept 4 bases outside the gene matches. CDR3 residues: CASRRTGTTEAFF. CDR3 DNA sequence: TGTGCCAGCAGAAGGACAGGGACCACTGAAGCTTTCTTT.

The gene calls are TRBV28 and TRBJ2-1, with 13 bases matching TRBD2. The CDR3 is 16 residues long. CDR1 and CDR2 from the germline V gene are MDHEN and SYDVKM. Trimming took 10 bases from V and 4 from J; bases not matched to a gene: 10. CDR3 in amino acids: CAKRGGLAGEYNEQFF. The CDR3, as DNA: TGTGCCAAAAGAGGCGGACTAGCGGGGGAGTACAATGAGCAGTTCTTC.